This T cell receptor beta chain is from a study of blood T cell repertoires in COVID-19. Study-wide background: Researchers got acute and convalescent COVID-19 samples from the United States, Italy and Spain.

The germline V and J ends were trimmed by 4 bases and 8 bases, with 17 bases remaining between them. Per the germline V gene, CDR1 is LNHNV and CDR2 is YYDKDF (reference sequence). The CDR3 length is 14 residues. Repertoires were generated with immunoSEQ multiplex PCR, while TCRdb's copy carries only in-frame clones and drops some. Of approximately 300,000 clones detected, approximately 90% appear once; the ten largest clones hold roughly 10%. This clone was seen repeatedly, ten times or more. Sequenced: PBMCs or T cells enriched from blood (not recorded which). The clonotype was recovered from a woman aged 18-35 years who had recovered from COVID-19. J is TRBJ1-2 and V is TRBV15, with D possibly being TRBD1 (5 bases). For the CDR3, the DNA is TGTGCCACCAGCACCCGGACGTCAGGGCAAGGCTACACCTTC. This gives the protein CATSTRTSGQGYTF.